This T cell receptor beta chain emerged from a study of shared clonotypes between healthy human individuals. Study-level results: Clonotype sharing among donors was thought likely to change with sequencing depth.

Sequencing was at deep level. Generated by immunoSEQ multiplex PCR, the TCRdb table keeps only in-frame clones and is missing some. The sample includes roughly 2 million clones, approximately 94% of them seen just once. CD45RO-negative CD8 cells positively selected for CCR7 made up the naive population, which excluded terminally differentiated effector memory CD45RA+ cells. With regard to this clone: The antigen is not known.

Germline V gene data show CDR1 as MNHEY and CDR2 as SMNVEV (reference sequence). The CDR3 spans 16 residues. V shed 1 base and J 3 bases; nucleotides not matched to a gene: 5. The origin of this receptor is a man between 18 and 35 years old in good health. Sequencing was carried out using naive CD8+ T cells sorted from blood. The chain carries TRBV27 and TRBJ1-1, with TRBD1 identical over 10 bases. CDR3: CASSLFGTGAHTEAFF. In DNA form, the CDR3 reads TGTGCCAGCAGTTTATTTGGGACAGGGGCCCACACTGAAGCTTTCTTT.